The next 13 T cell receptor beta chains were all read from a single sample in a study of T cell responses to AZD1222 COVID-19 vaccine. The data were produced by immunoSEQ multiplex PCR, yet TCRdb's version contains in-frame clones alone and is incomplete. The sample carries 120,000 or so clones, around 87% recorded once. The sequencing here drew on peripheral blood, taken on day 0 of AZD1222 vaccination. The receptors shown here come from an adult in good health.

The chain combines TRBV5-4 with TRBJ2-2; maybe TRBD1 (5 bases). V lost 2 bases and J 4 bases, leaving 12 bases between the germline ends. Germline CDR1 reads SGHNT; CDR2 reads YYREEE (reference sequence). The CDR3 spans 15 residues. CDR3: CASSFEQAGTGELFF. The CDR3 nucleotides are TGTGCCAGCAGCTTTGAACAGGCTGGCACCGGGGAGCTGTTTTTT.

This chain connects TRBV29-1 to TRBJ2-5; D call uncertain. Germline V gives CDR1 SQVTM, CDR2 ANQGSEA. V dropped 4 bases and J dropped 0 bases, with 9 bases sitting between them. CDR3 length equals 13 residues. CDR3 loop: CSVGPGNQETQYF. The CDR3 region has the DNA TGCAGCGTTGGTCCGGGTAACCAAGAGACCCAGTACTTC.

The genes are TRBV12-3 or TRBV12-4 and TRBJ1-2; the D gene is possibly TRBD1 (6 bases). The CDR3 covers 13 residues. V lost 4 bases and J lost 4, with 10 bases in between. In DNA form, the CDR3 reads TGTGCCAGCAGTTCCACAGGGATCTATGGCTACACCTTC. Translating gives CASSSTGIYGYTF.

J is TRBJ1-5 and V is TRBV6-5; TRBD1 agrees at 9 bases. The CDR3 runs to 14 residues. V lost 6 bases, J lost 3 bases, and 3 bases stayed unmatched. The germline CDR1 and CDR2 sequences are MNHEY and SVGAGI. CDR3 bases: TGTGCCAGCAGGGGACAGGGACTCAATCAGCCCCAGCATTTT. It is translated as CASRGQGLNQPQHF.

The V gene is TRBV19, the J gene TRBJ1-3; the D is unclear. CDR1 LNHDA and CDR2 SQIVND come from the germline V gene (reference sequence). The CDR3 is 15 residues long. V shed 3 bases and J shed 0 bases, with 9 bases lying between them. The CDR3 sequence: CASSIQRFSGNTIYF. The CDR3 DNA sequence: TGTGCCAGTAGTATCCAGCGCTTCTCTGGAAACACCATATATTTT.

This rearrangement joins TRBV7-9 to TRBJ1-6; D gene unclear. V dropped 1 base and J dropped 7 bases, with 8 bases sitting between them. From germline, CDR1 is SEHNR and CDR2 FQNEAQ (reference sequence). The CDR3 contains 14 residues. CDR3 protein: CASSLEPSNSPLHF. The CDR3 bases are TGTGCCAGCAGCTTAGAACCGAGCAATTCACCCCTCCACTTT.

The gene calls are TRBV27 and TRBJ1-2; 7 bases align to TRBD1. Unmatched junction bases numbered 3, after V lost 1 base and J lost 4 bases. The CDR3 consists of 14 residues. The germline V gene has CDR1 MNHEY and CDR2 SMNVEV (reference sequence). The CDR3 sequence: CASSLFRDSYGYTF. CDR3 DNA sequence: TGTGCCAGCAGTTTATTTAGGGACAGCTATGGCTACACCTTC.

The chain couples TRBV21-1 to TRBJ2-7; TRBD2 is the table's D call, not checked against the DNA. TRBV21-1 is annotated as a pseudogene. The CDR3 sequence is 17 residues long. CDR3 protein: CASSKGPTRVTRYEQYF. CDR3 DNA sequence: TGTGCCAGCAGCAAAGGCCCGACTAGAGTGACTCGCTACGAGCAGTACTTC.

V gene TRBV5-1 combines with J gene TRBJ1-6; D not resolved. Germline V gene data show CDR1 as SGHRS and CDR2 as YFSETQ. CDR3 length equals 14 residues. With 3 bases removed from V and 9 bases from J, the gap between germline ends came to 13 bases. CDR3 loop: CASSSSLASSPLHF. CDR3 DNA: TGCGCCAGCAGCTCCTCCTTGGCCAGTTCACCCCTCCACTTT.

This clone was observed once. This chain uses TRBV28 with TRBJ1-4; D ambiguous. V was pared by 6 bases and J by 7 bases, with 6 bases between. The CDR3 sequence is 11 residues long. Germline V gene sequence: CDR1 MDHEN, CDR2 SYDVKM. The CDR3 is CASSYSEKLFF. Written as DNA, the CDR3 is TGTGCCAGCAGCTACAGTGAAAAACTGTTTTTT.

The chain carries TRBV3-1 (or the pseudogene TRBV3-2) and TRBJ2-3; no reliable D call. Germline assignment: CDR1 LGHDT and CDR2 YNNKEL (reference sequence). V was cut by 1 base and J by 6 bases, with 8 bases left in between. The length of the CDR3 is 13 residues. CDR3 in amino acids: CASSQGNGDTQYF. The CDR3 DNA reads as TGTGCCAGCAGCCAAGGTAACGGGGATACGCAGTATTTT.

V and J are TRBV27 and TRBJ1-1, with 7 bases that match TRBD1. The CDR3 spans 16 residues. After removal of 2 bases from V and 0 bases from J, the junction contained 6 bases not matched to a gene. Germline-derived CDR1 and CDR2 are MNHEY and SMNVEV (reference sequence). CDR3 DNA: TGTGCCAGCAGTTTACGGGCAGGGGGGATGAACACTGAAGCTTTCTTT. It codes for CASSLRAGGMNTEAFF.

This chain links TRBV2 with TRBJ2-7, with D possibly being TRBD2 (6 bases). The germline V gene has CDR1 SNHLY and CDR2 FYNNEI. The germline V and J ends were trimmed by 4 bases and 7 bases, with 14 bases remaining between them. The CDR3 sequence is 13 residues long. CDR3 DNA: TGTGCCAGCAGTGGGGACGAGGCGGGGGAGCAGTACTTC. Its translation is CASSGDEAGEQYF.